The present T cell receptor (beta chain) was sequenced within a study of blood T cell repertoires in COVID-19. At the level of the study: Nucleic acid was either cDNA or gDNA, and it came from T cells, B-cell-depleted T cells, or PBMCs.

This CDR3 has 12 residues. In the original analysis: Amplification from reference gene primers served as the basis for estimated nucleated cell counts. The assay was immunoSEQ multiplex PCR, and TCRdb's table has in-frame clones only and misses some. That table supplies the V and J calls and clone size; D and trimming were determined from the DNA. Of around 43,000 clones listed, more than 85% are singletons. Sequencing was performed on peripheral blood. The receptor was isolated from a man aged 50 to 60 in a cohort sampled during active COVID-19. The genes are TRBV21-1 and TRBJ1-1. TRBV21-1 is described as a pseudogene. The CDR3 sequence is CASVSRGDEAFF. In DNA, the CDR3 is TGTGCCAGCGTCTCTCGGGGGGATGAAGCTTTCTTT.